Below, 13 T cell receptor beta chains from the same sample are listed, as sequenced in a study of blood T cells in healthy people across ages. Through a sample-barcoded 5' primer and a J-beta primer mix, a second PCR was run for roughly 6 to 11 cycles. One entry per CDR3 protein results from TCRdb running MiXCR on the 5' RACE reads. The data show fewer than 1,000,000 distinct CDR3 sequences, about 47% seen once. The sample consisted of blood. The receptors were gathered from an elderly man in good health.

Here the CDR3 reads CASSSGAVCTDTQYF. In nucleotides, the CDR3 is TGTGCCAGCAGCTCCGGGGCGGTCTGCACAGATACGCAGTATTTT. This chain joins TRBV6-5 and TRBJ2-3; tentatively, D is TRBD1 or TRBD2 (5 bases each). V was pared by 6 bases and J by 1 base, with 14 bases between. The CDR3 is 15 residues long. Germline lookup yields CDR1 MNHEY and CDR2 SVGAGI.

V is TRBV5-6 and J is TRBJ1-1; 7 bases are a match to TRBD1. The ends lost 0 bases at V and 7 bases at J; junction bases unmatched: 12. Germline CDR1 reads SGHDT; CDR2 reads YYEEEE. The CDR3 spans 16 residues. The CDR3 DNA reads TGTGCCAGCAGCTTGGTCGCAGGGGGAAGTGCGGTTGAAGCTTTCTTT. The encoded protein is CASSLVAGGSAVEAFF.

The chain employs TRBV18 and TRBJ2-1; D call uncertain. CDR3 length: 14 amino acids. Trimming pared 3 bases from V and 7 bases from J, leaving 13 bases between. CDR1 and CDR2 from the germline V gene are KGHSH and LQKENI. In DNA, the CDR3 is TGTGCCAGCTCACCGTTCACGGATAGGAATGAGCAGTTCTTC. Its translation: CASSPFTDRNEQFF.

The rearrangement joins TRBV10-3 to TRBJ2-7; 12 bases are shared with TRBD2. V was clipped by 3 bases and J by 1 base; unmatched bases: 4. This CDR3 region has 16 residues. CDR1 is ENHRY and CDR2 is SYGVKD in the germline V gene. In DNA, the CDR3 is TGTGCCATCAGTGACCCCGGACTAGCGGGATCCTACGAGCAGTACTTC. Protein sequence: CAISDPGLAGSYEQYF.

This clonotype was seen a single time. The chain uses TRBV9 and TRBJ2-4; D remains unclear. The last part of the DNA fits TRBJ2-7 better; the J call may be wrong. This CDR3 contains 14 residues. Germline V CDR1 and CDR2: SGDLS, YYNGEE. The CDR3: CASSVAVGVYEQYF. CDR3 bases: TGTGCCAGCAGCGTAGCGGTCGGAGTCTACGAGCAGTACTTC.

The chain employs TRBV5-1 and TRBJ2-5; 12 nucleotides align to TRBD2. Germline-derived CDR1 and CDR2 are SGHRS and YFSETQ. V dropped 4 bases and J dropped 11; count of bases not matched to a gene: 18. There are 17 residues in the CDR3. Here the CDR3 DNA reads TGCGCCAGCAGCAGAACTAGCGGGAGGTTGACGGTCAATGAGCAGTACTTC. Residues: CASSRTSGRLTVNEQYF. The whole variable domain, remainder taken from reference TRBV5-1 and TRBJ2-5, is KAGVTQTPRYLIKTRGQQVTLSCSPISGHRSVSWYQQTPGQGLQFLFEYFSETQRNKGNFPGRFSGRQFSNSRSEMNVSTLELGDSALYLCASSRTSGRLTVNEQYFGPGTRLLVL.

Of note for this clonotype: Being one base from a much bigger clone, this may be a read error. The genes are TRBV29-1 and TRBJ2-5; no reliable D call. From germline, CDR1 is SQVTM and CDR2 ANQGSEA. This CDR3 contains 15 residues. CDR3: CSVEDQHSYQETKYF. Written as DNA, the CDR3 is TGCAGCGTTGAAGATCAGCACTCGTACCAAGAGACCAAGTACTTC.

Only a few counts were recorded for this clonotype. The chain employs TRBV6-6 and TRBJ2-7, with unresolved D. This CDR3 has 12 amino acids. V was pared by 7 bases and J by 5 bases, with 12 bases between. CDR1 MNHNY and CDR2 SVGAGI come from the germline V gene (reference sequence). The CDR3 nucleotides are TGTGCCAGCATCGGCTTTTCCAACGAGCAGTACTTC. Protein sequence: CASIGFSNEQYF.

This clonotype has at least ten counts. V and J are TRBV12-3 or TRBV12-4 and TRBJ2-1, with a tentative D call TRBD1 (7 bases). The length of the CDR3 is 15 residues. Trimming removed 4 bases at V and 4 bases at J, with 14 bases between. The CDR3 loop is CASSWRDRPYNEQFF. In DNA, the CDR3 is TGTGCCAGCAGTTGGAGGGACAGACCTTACAATGAGCAGTTCTTC.

This clonotype showed up just a few times. The gene calls are TRBV27 and TRBJ2-7, with 8 bases identical to TRBD1. Unmatched junction bases numbered 16, after V lost 7 bases and J lost 5 bases. The CDR3 covers 16 residues. Looked up from germline, CDR1 is MNHEY and CDR2 is SMNVEV (reference sequence). In nucleotides, the CDR3 is TGTGCCAGCAATCCTCTTCCAGGGGGCAGAGCCAACGAGCAGTACTTC. It yields the protein CASNPLPGGRANEQYF.

The chain has TRBV5-1 and TRBJ1-4; no clear D. The CDR3 has 14 amino acids. V was clipped by 4 bases and J by 8 bases, with 15 bases between them. Germline assignment: CDR1 SGHRS and CDR2 YFSETQ. The CDR3 here is CASSRESLREKLFF. In DNA form, the CDR3 reads TGCGCCAGCAGCCGGGAGTCTCTCCGGGAAAAACTGTTTTTT.

The chain is built from TRBV20-1 and TRBJ2-1; D perhaps matches TRBD2 (5 bases). V shed 5 bases and J shed 7 bases, with 12 bases lying between them. Germline V lookup: CDR1 DFQATT, CDR2 SNEGSKA (reference sequence). This CDR3 region has 12 residues. The CDR3 DNA sequence: TGCAGTGCTCCCCGTAGGGAGAATGAGCAGTTCTTC. This gives the protein CSAPRRENEQFF.

As for this clonotype: A much larger clonotype is one base distant, so this may be a read error. The rearrangement uses TRBV3-1 and TRBJ2-2, with D perhaps matching TRBD2 (6 bases). The germline gives CDR1 LGHDT, CDR2 YNNKEL (reference sequence). The CDR3 contains 11 residues. The germline V and J ends were trimmed by 5 bases and 13 bases, with 11 bases remaining between them. The CDR3 is CASSAGRGLFF. CDR3 nucleotides: TGTGCCAGCAGCGCCGGGCGGGGGCTGTTTTTT.